Presented here are 27 T cell receptor beta chains from one specimen sequenced in a study of T cell responses to AZD1222 COVID-19 vaccine. Only in-frame clones appear in the TCRdb table, and some are missing; sequencing was by immunoSEQ multiplex PCR. The repertoire consists of fewer than 90,000 clones, with about 86% occurring once and the leading ten covering roughly 6%. The material sequenced was peripheral blood, taken 28 days after the second AZD1222 dose. The origin of the receptors is an adult who received the AZD1222 COVID-19 vaccine.

The V gene is TRBV21-1, the J gene TRBJ1-5. TRBV21-1 is recorded as a pseudogene. CDR3 length: 15 residues. The CDR3 coding sequence is TGTGCCAGCAGCAAAGGAGGGGCCGGGGGCTGGCCCCAGCATTTT. It yields the protein CASSKGGAGGWPQHF.

This clone was picked up a small number of times. The rearrangement joins TRBV4-1 to TRBJ2-7; tentatively, D is TRBD2 (6 bases). CDR1 is MGHRA, CDR2 YSYEKL, per germline. CDR3 length equals 17 residues. Trimming took 0 bases from V and 0 from J, leaving 15 bases between them. CDR3 in DNA: TGCGCCAGCAGCCAAGAGAGAACTAGCTTCCTCTCCTACGAGCAGTACTTC. It codes for CASSQERTSFLSYEQYF.

The chain couples TRBV28 to TRBJ1-2; D is ambiguous. The germline gives CDR1 MDHEN, CDR2 SYDVKM. Between the trimmed V and J ends, which lost 8 bases and 8 bases, there was a span of 15 bases. The CDR3 is 12 residues long. The CDR3 is CASLTLGRGYTF. The DNA for the CDR3 is TGTGCCAGCTTGACCCTCGGAAGGGGCTACACCTTC.

This chain joins TRBV6-1 and TRBJ1-1; tentative D call: TRBD1 (6 bases). Trimming pared 2 bases from V and 1 base from J, leaving 14 bases between. The CDR3 is 16 amino acids. CDR1 is MNHNS, CDR2 SASEGT, per germline. CDR3 sequence (DNA): TGTGCCAGCAGTGAACCAGGGGCGTACGGGAACACTGAAGCTTTCTTT. Translating it yields CASSEPGAYGNTEAFF.

The V and J genes are TRBV18 and TRBJ1-3; a weak D match, TRBD1 (5 bases). This CDR3 is built from 16 residues. V lost 0 bases and J 2 bases, leaving 11 bases between the germline ends. Germline V CDR1 and CDR2: KGHSH, LQKENI. DNA for the CDR3: TGTGCCAGCTCACCACCGGGCCCGGGGCCTGGAAACACCATATATTTT. Amino acid sequence: CASSPPGPGPGNTIYF. Together with reference TRBV18 and TRBJ1-3, the CDR3 gives the full variable domain: NAGVMQNPRHLVRRRGQEARLRCSPMKGHSHVYWYRQLPEEGLKFMVYLQKENIIDESGMPKERFSAEFPKEGPSILRIQQVVRGDSAAYFCASSPPGPGPGNTIYFGEGSWLTVV.

V gene TRBV5-1 combines with J gene TRBJ2-3, with unresolved D. V was clipped by 0 bases and J by 6 bases, with 11 bases between them. Per germline, CDR1 SGHRS and CDR2 YFSETQ. The CDR3 sequence is 14 residues long. CDR3 bases: TGCGCCAGCAGCTTGGGACTTACGCGGGATACGCAGTATTTT. Residues: CASSLGLTRDTQYF.

This clone was picked up a small number of times. This rearrangement joins TRBV6-2 or TRBV6-3 to TRBJ2-1; TRBD2 matches at 16 bases. From germline, CDR1 is MNHEY and CDR2 SVGEGT. The CDR3 sequence is 15 residues long. The ends lost 6 bases at V and 15 bases at J; junction bases unmatched: 11. The CDR3 sequence is CASSSGLAGGRLGFF. CDR3 nucleotide sequence: TGTGCCAGCAGCTCGGGACTAGCGGGAGGGCGTCTCGGGTTCTTC.

This clone was seen only once. CDR3 coding DNA: TGCGCCAGCAGCTTGGGCGGGACAGGGAATAATAATTCACCCCTCCACTTT. Its translation is CASSLGGTGNNNSPLHF. The chain is built from TRBV5-1 and TRBJ1-6; 9 bases line up with TRBD1. The CDR3 spans 17 residues. V shed 0 bases and J 5 bases; nucleotides not matched to a gene: 6. The V gene's germline CDR1 is SGHRS and CDR2 YFSETQ.

This sequence joins TRBV3-1 (or the pseudogene TRBV3-2) and TRBJ1-6; D is unresolved. The germline CDR1 and CDR2 sequences are LGHDT and YNNKEL (reference sequence). V was cut by 0 bases and J by 11 bases, with 8 bases left in between. The CDR3 runs 13 residues. CDR3 in amino acids: CASSQEDQTPLHF. Written as DNA, the CDR3 is TGTGCCAGCAGCCAAGAGGATCAGACACCCCTCCACTTT.

This clone was picked up one time. The chain combines TRBV10-2 with TRBJ2-7; 11 bases are a match to TRBD2. The CDR3 totals 14 residues. CDR1 WSHSY and CDR2 SAAADI come from the germline V gene. V shed 10 bases, J shed 4 bases, and the junction held 9 bases outside the gene matches. This chain's CDR3 is CATGLAGGGYEQYF. CDR3 sequence (DNA): TGCGCCACCGGGCTAGCGGGGGGCGGGTACGAGCAGTACTTC.

The rearrangement joins TRBV6-5 to TRBJ1-6; D remains ambiguous. This CDR3 is built from 15 residues. The V end lost 0 bases, the J end lost 14 bases, and 17 bases lay between the germline ends. Germline CDR1 and CDR2: MNHEY and SVGAGI. CDR3 region: CASSYSNQGSGTLHF. Written as DNA, the CDR3 is TGTGCCAGCAGTTACTCGAACCAAGGTAGTGGCACCCTCCACTTT.

This chain links TRBV9 with TRBJ2-3; a possible D gene is TRBD1 (6 bases). The length of the CDR3 is 16 residues. Between the trimmed V and J ends, which lost 4 bases and 2 bases, there was a span of 17 bases. Germline-derived CDR1 and CDR2 are SGDLS and YYNGEE. The CDR3 spells CASSPGRTAYTDTQYF. DNA for the CDR3: TGTGCCAGCAGCCCCGGGCGGACAGCCTACACAGATACGCAGTATTTT.

The CDR3 region has the DNA TGTGCCAGCACCCGAGGCGGGGAGCTGTTTTTT. It encodes CASTRGGELFF. V and J are TRBV7-9 and TRBJ2-2, with D unclear. The CDR3 is made up of 11 amino acids. The germline CDR1 and CDR2 sequences are SEHNR and FQNEAQ (reference sequence). V shed 7 bases and J shed 7 bases, with 7 bases lying between them.

The V call is TRBV10-3, the J call TRBJ1-2; D ambiguous. Germline loops: CDR1 ENHRY, CDR2 SYGVKD. This CDR3 comprises 13 residues. The V gene lost 7 bases and the J gene lost 2 bases, with 11 bases spanning the gap. The CDR3 DNA reads TGTGCCATCACCCGGAGGGAGAACTATGGCTACACCTTC. This codes for CAITRRENYGYTF.

A remark on this clone: A read error may account for a junction end that differs from germline. The V gene is TRBV19, the J gene TRBJ2-7; perhaps D is TRBD1 or TRBD2 (5 bases each). The CDR3 runs 11 residues. Germline V gene sequence: CDR1 LNHDA, CDR2 SQIVND (reference sequence). The CDR3 here is CASSIAPGPPF. CDR3 DNA sequence: TGTGCCAGTAGTATAGCGCCGGGGCCGCCCTTC.

The chain uses TRBV5-1 and TRBJ2-7; 11 bases map to TRBD1. V lost 3 bases to trimming and J lost 3 bases; unmatched junction nucleotides: 5. There are 15 residues in the CDR3. The germline V gene has CDR1 SGHRS and CDR2 YFSETQ. The CDR3 region is CASSYAGTGGYEQYF. The CDR3, as DNA: TGCGCCAGCAGCTACGCCGGGACAGGGGGCTACGAGCAGTACTTC.

The rearrangement uses TRBV3-1 (or the pseudogene TRBV3-2) and TRBJ2-5, with 10 bases lining up with TRBD2. The germline gives CDR1 LGHDT, CDR2 YNNKEL (reference sequence). The CDR3 has 15 amino acids. Trimming removed 4 bases from V and 1 base from J; junction bases left unmatched: 3. CDR3: CASSRRTSGQETQYF. The DNA for the CDR3 is TGTGCCAGCAGCCGTAGGACTAGCGGCCAAGAGACCCAGTACTTC.

J is TRBJ1-6 and V is TRBV19; unclear D gene. The germline V gene encodes CDR1 LNHDA and CDR2 SQIVND (reference sequence). Trimming shortened V by 5 bases and J by 7 bases, and 12 bases separated the two germline ends. CDR3 length equals 14 residues. Written as DNA, the CDR3 is TGTGCCAGTAGTCCCACCAGACGAAATTCACCCCTCCACTTT. Its protein is CASSPTRRNSPLHF.

This chain joins TRBV21-1 and TRBJ1-1; the table gives TRBD1 as D, unverified against the DNA. TRBV21-1 is labeled a pseudogene. CDR3 length equals 14 residues. This CDR3 reads CASSKGRGLHMAFF. CDR3 in DNA: TGTGCCAGCAGCAAGGGCAGGGGCTTACATATGGCTTTCTTT.

The chain joins TRBV11-2 to TRBJ2-1; the D gene could be TRBD1 or TRBD2 (6 bases each). The CDR3 is 15 residues long. CDR1 is SGHAT, CDR2 FQNNGV, per germline. Trimming took 0 bases from V and 8 from J, leaving 14 bases between them. The CDR3 DNA sequence: TGTGCCAGCAGCTTAGATTTGGGGGGCAGAGATGAGCAGTTCTTC. This sequence encodes CASSLDLGGRDEQFF.

The chain joins TRBV5-4 to TRBJ2-7, with 8 bases lining up with TRBD1. CDR3 size: 13 residues. Germline V gene data show CDR1 as SGHNT and CDR2 as YYREEE (reference sequence). V was pared by 5 bases and J by 4 bases, with 5 bases of the junction left unmatched. The CDR3 is CASSAGTGYEQYF. The CDR3 DNA reads as TGTGCCAGCAGTGCCGGGACAGGATACGAGCAGTACTTC.

This chain links TRBV19 with TRBJ1-5, with D tentatively TRBD1 (6 bases). CDR1 LNHDA and CDR2 SQIVND come from the germline V gene (reference sequence). The CDR3 runs 14 residues. Trimming pared 3 bases from V and 7 bases from J, leaving 13 bases between. CDR3 sequence (DNA): TGTGCCAGTAGTATTGAGGCAGGGGCCCAGCCCCAGCATTTT. Its protein is CASSIEAGAQPQHF.

V and J are TRBV12-3 or TRBV12-4 and TRBJ1-2; 9 positions agree with TRBD1. The trim removed 6 bases at V and 7 bases at J, leaving 3 bases unmatched. There are 12 residues in the CDR3. The CDR3 protein is CASRTGGSGYTF. In DNA form, the CDR3 reads TGTGCCAGCAGAACAGGGGGCAGTGGCTACACCTTC.

This chain uses TRBV5-4 with TRBJ2-1, with 8 positions matching TRBD1. Germline values: CDR1 SGHNT, CDR2 YYREEE (reference sequence). J lost 6 bases, V lost 6 bases, and 11 bases had no gene match. CDR3 size: 15 residues. CDR3 DNA: TGTGCCAGCACCATAGGACAGGGATTTTCCAATGAGCAGTTCTTC. Translation: CASTIGQGFSNEQFF.

This clone was picked up one time. The chain is built from TRBV28 and TRBJ1-4; D might be TRBD1 (5 bases). Trimming removed 2 bases at V and 8 bases at J, with 15 bases between. CDR1 and CDR2 (germline): MDHEN, SYDVKM. There are 15 residues in the CDR3. This chain's CDR3 is CASSLPPGTGEKLFF. The CDR3 region has the DNA TGTGCCAGCAGTTTACCCCCCGGGACTGGAGAAAAACTGTTTTTT.

The J gene is TRBJ2-7, the V gene TRBV2; D gene unclear. Trimming cost V 3 bases and J 6 bases, with 15 bases left between them. The CDR3 contains 14 residues. The germline V gene has CDR1 SNHLY and CDR2 FYNNEI. The CDR3 region has the DNA TGTGCCAGCAGTGACTCTCAGTATTTCGGCGAGCAGTACTTC. Its protein is CASSDSQYFGEQYF.

In this sample, this clone turned up once. The chain is built from TRBV7-9 and TRBJ2-1; 9 bases map to TRBD1. CDR3 size: 15 residues. With 6 bases clipped from V and 9 bases from J, the junction kept 12 bases outside the gene matches. Germline V CDR1 and CDR2: SEHNR, FQNEAQ (reference sequence). The CDR3 nucleotides are TGTGCCAGCAGACGTCCTGGGACAGGGAACGGTGAGCAGTTCTTC. This encodes CASRRPGTGNGEQFF. Together with reference TRBV7-9 and TRBJ2-1, the CDR3 gives the full variable domain: DTGVSQNPRHKITKRGQNVTFRCDPISEHNRLYWYRQTLGQGPEFLTYFQNEAQLEKSRLLSDRFSAERPKGSFSTLEIQRTEQGDSAMYLCASRRPGTGNGEQFFGPGTRLTVL.